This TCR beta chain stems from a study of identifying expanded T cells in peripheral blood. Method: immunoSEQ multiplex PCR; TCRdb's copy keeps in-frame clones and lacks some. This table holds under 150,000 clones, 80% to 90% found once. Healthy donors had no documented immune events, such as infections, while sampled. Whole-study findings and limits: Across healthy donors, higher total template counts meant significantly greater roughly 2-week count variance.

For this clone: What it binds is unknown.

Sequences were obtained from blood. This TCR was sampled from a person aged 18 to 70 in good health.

The CDR3 DNA follows: TGTGCCAGCAGCCGGGGGCAGGGGGCAGGAATTAATGAAAAACTGTTTTTT. It codes for CASSRGQGAGINEKLFF. The V and J genes are TRBV11-2 and TRBJ1-4; TRBD1 matches at 8 bases. This CDR3 spans 17 amino acids. V was clipped by 5 bases and J by 4 bases; unmatched bases: 12. Germline CDR1 is SGHAT and CDR2 is FQNNGV.